The clone carrying this T cell receptor beta chain was counted a few times. Its antigen is not identified. Mouse names are used for the genes. The read is 1 residue too short to cover the CDR3 end, so that end is filled in from the germline J gene. This record belongs to a study of tissue T cells after allogeneic stem cell transplantation. This table comes from immunoSEQ multiplex PCR, and its TCRdb copy is limited to in-frame clones, with some not included. Of roughly 51,000 clones detected, about three quarters appear once; the ten largest clones hold around 0.6%. This CDR3 has 14 residues. V was pared by 1 base and J by 3 bases, with 7 bases between. Per germline, CDR1 SNHLY and CDR2 FYNGKV (reference sequence). Notes on the study in general: In patients and mice, blood and spleen missed much of tissue repertoire. TCR repertoires tracked anatomic similarity, regardless of disease or transplant status.

The chain couples TRBV3 to TRBJ2-1; the D call may be TRBD1 or TRBD2 (6 bases each). The clonotype comes from a pool of C57BL/6 mice in good health. The sequenced sample consisted of sorted cells pooled from one or two spleens. The sequenced CDR3 bases are TGTGCCAGCAGCTTAGAGGGGGGCTATGCTGAGCAGTTC. Translation gives CASSLEGGYAEQF. The entire CDR3 is CASSLEGGYAEQFF.